The 20 T cell receptor beta chains in this list originate from one sample, sequenced in a study of Graves' ophthalmopathy and Graves' hyperthyroidism. RNA transcripts were the source from which TCR beta CDR3 regions were amplified. Second-round multiplex PCR came after first-round RT-PCR with HTBI primers. TCRdb processed the multiplex PCR reads anew with MiXCR; each CDR3 protein has one entry. This sample yields about 340,000 distinct CDR3 sequences, of which roughly 17% are seen a single time; over 9% belongs to the top ten. Sequencing was carried out using peripheral blood. The receptors originated from an adult man with Graves' ophthalmopathy.

This clonotype was counted at least ten times. The chain is built from TRBV7-2 and TRBJ2-7; D perhaps matches TRBD1 (5 bases). Germline CDR1 reads SGHTA; CDR2 reads FQGNSA. The CDR3 length is 15 residues. V dropped 2 bases and J dropped 7 bases, with 18 bases sitting between them. CDR3 loop: CASSLHSRSQGEQYF. CDR3 in DNA: TGTGCCAGCAGCTTACATTCCAGATCCCAGGGTGAGCAGTACTTC.

For this clonotype: One end of the junction is discordant with germline, which a read error may explain. The chain combines TRBV5-6 with TRBJ1-6; TRBD1 is a possible D gene (5 bases). CDR1 is SGHDT, CDR2 YYEEEE, per germline. CDR3 length equals 16 residues. The CDR3 region has the DNA TGTACCAGCAGCTCGACAGTGGGCTCCTATAATTCACCCCTCCACTTT. Protein: CTSSSTVGSYNSPLHF.

This clonotype was counted at least ten times. The chain joins TRBV15 to TRBJ2-7; 7 positions match TRBD1. The trim removed 4 bases at V and 4 bases at J, leaving 19 bases unmatched. The CDR3 totals 18 residues. CDR1 is LNHNV and CDR2 is YYDKDF in the germline V gene (reference sequence). The CDR3 reads CATSNDRDRTTGRYEQYF. The CDR3 coding sequence is TGTGCCACCAGCAACGATCGGGACAGAACTACGGGTCGATACGAGCAGTACTTC.

The chain employs TRBV6-1 and TRBJ2-5, with TRBD2 identical over 12 bases. The CDR3 runs 18 residues. Trimming cost V 0 bases and J 4 bases; bases outside gene matches: 9. Germline V gene lookup returns CDR1 MNHNS and CDR2 SASEGT. The CDR3 DNA follows: TGTGCCAGCAGTGAAGCCCGGCTAGCGGGAGGGAGGGGAGAGACCCAGTACTTC. The encoded protein is CASSEARLAGGRGETQYF.

The table lists this clonotype with a few counts. The J gene is TRBJ1-2, the V gene TRBV20-1; 10 bases agree with TRBD1. The CDR3 loop spans 12 amino acids. V gave up 3 bases and J gave up 8 bases; unmatched junction bases: 3. In germline, CDR1 is DFQATT, CDR2 SNEGSKA (reference sequence). CDR3 loop: CSASDRGQGYTF. The DNA for the CDR3 is TGCAGTGCTAGCGACAGGGGGCAAGGCTACACCTTC.

V is TRBV30 and J is TRBJ2-2; D gene ambiguous. The ends were cut back, 3 bases at V and 5 bases at J, with 10 bases in the middle. This CDR3 has 13 residues. Germline V gene lookup returns CDR1 GTSNPN and CDR2 SVGIG (reference sequence). The DNA of the CDR3 is TGTGCCTGGAGCATCGGACCTACCGGGGAGCTGTTTTTT. It codes for CAWSIGPTGELFF. The full variable domain, rest sourced from reference TRBV30 and TRBJ2-2, is SQTIHQWPATLVQPVGSPLSLECTVEGTSNPNLYWYRQAAGRGLQLLFYSVGIGQISSEVPQNLSASRPQDRQFILSSKKLLLSDSGFYLCAWSIGPTGELFFGEGSRLTVL.

This clonotype appeared many times. This chain links TRBV19 with TRBJ2-5, with TRBD1 matching over 9 bases. CDR3 length: 14 residues. From germline, CDR1 is LNHDA and CDR2 SQIVND (reference sequence). The V gene end was trimmed by 3 bases and the J gene end by 5 bases; junction bases not matched to a gene: 4. CDR3 DNA sequence: TGTGCCAGTAGTATGGGGACAGGGTTTGAGACCCAGTACTTC. Translation: CASSMGTGFETQYF.

This clonotype was picked up many times. CDR3 protein: CASTLRETQYF. The CDR3, as DNA: TGTGCCAGCACCCTAAGGGAGACCCAGTACTTC. The chain couples TRBV6-1 to TRBJ2-5; D is unresolved. Germline assignment: CDR1 MNHNS and CDR2 SASEGT. The V end was cut by 7 bases, the J end by 5 bases, with 8 bases between. CDR3 length: 11 amino acids.

This clonotype showed up many times. V usage is TRBV11-2 and J usage is TRBJ2-7, with 8 nucleotides matching TRBD1. CDR3 size: 13 residues. Trimming cost V 2 bases and J 7 bases; bases outside gene matches: 4. The germline V gene has CDR1 SGHAT and CDR2 FQNNGV. The CDR3 DNA is TGTGCCAGCAGCTTAACAGGGGGTTGGGAGCAGTACTTC. This codes for CASSLTGGWEQYF. The full variable domain, with the rest looked up from reference TRBV11-2 and TRBJ2-7, is EAGVAQSPRYKIIEKRQSVAFWCNPISGHATLYWYQQILGQGPKLLIQFQNNGVVDDSQLPKDRFSAERLKGVDSTLKIQPAKLEDSAVYLCASSLTGGWEQYFGPGTRLTVT.

The V call is TRBV7-8, the J call TRBJ1-2; the D gene is possibly TRBD1 (6 bases). Trimming stripped 1 base from V and 5 bases from J, with 11 bases between. Germline V CDR1 and CDR2: SGHVS, FQNEAQ. The CDR3 spans 14 residues. The CDR3 sequence: CASSLEGGLYGYTF. The CDR3 DNA follows: TGTGCCAGCAGCTTAGAAGGGGGGCTTTATGGCTACACCTTC.

This clonotype was counted at least ten times. The chain has TRBV20-1 and TRBJ1-5, with D hard to call. The CDR3 is 15 amino acids. Trimming removed 2 bases at V and 4 bases at J, with 15 bases between. Germline V gives CDR1 DFQATT, CDR2 SNEGSKA (reference sequence). The CDR3 DNA is TGCAGTGCTAGATCCGGGAGAAGTAAAAATCAGCCCCAGCATTTT. Its translation is CSARSGRSKNQPQHF.

This clonotype was recorded many times. The CDR3 DNA reads as TGTGCCAGCACACAGGGTAACTCCTATGGCTACACCTTC. This gives the protein CASTQGNSYGYTF. This chain links TRBV6-5 with TRBJ1-2; tentative D call: TRBD1 (6 bases). The V gene lost 7 bases and the J gene lost 4 bases, with 13 bases spanning the gap. Germline V gives CDR1 MNHEY, CDR2 SVGAGI. The CDR3 covers 13 residues.

V usage is TRBV6-1 and J usage is TRBJ2-7; D unresolved. Germline loops: CDR1 MNHNS, CDR2 SASEGT. This CDR3 contains 11 residues. Trimming took 6 bases from V and 4 from J, leaving 7 bases between them. This CDR3 is CASRDVYEQYF. CDR3 in DNA: TGTGCCAGCAGGGACGTGTACGAGCAGTACTTC.

This clonotype was counted many times. This chain links TRBV6-2 or TRBV6-3 with TRBJ2-4; TRBD2 aligns across 7 bases. V trimming: 0 bases; J trimming: 3 bases; junction bases outside the gene matches: 5. This CDR3 has 16 amino acids. The germline gives CDR1 MNHEY, CDR2 SVGEGT. CDR3 in amino acids: CASSYSSRGDKNIQYF. CDR3 nucleotides: TGTGCCAGCAGTTACTCGTCCCGGGGGGACAAAAACATTCAGTACTTC.

The chain recombines TRBV30 with TRBJ1-2, with 9 bases identical to TRBD1. The CDR3 consists of 14 residues. The junction had 4 bases not matched to a gene; V was cut back by 1 base and J by 4 bases. Germline CDR1 GTSNPN, CDR2 SVGIG (reference sequence). DNA of the CDR3: TGTGCCTGGAGTGACAGGGGGCTGGGCTATGGCTACACCTTC. Its protein is CAWSDRGLGYGYTF.

The V and J genes are TRBV24-1 and TRBJ1-2; tentatively, D is TRBD1 (6 bases). Trimming stripped 4 bases from V and 4 bases from J, with 9 bases between. The CDR3 has 13 residues. CDR1 and CDR2 from the germline V gene are KGHDR and SFDVKD. CDR3 nucleotide sequence: TGTGCCACCAGTGACAGGGACACCTATGGCTACACCTTC. It encodes CATSDRDTYGYTF.

In this sample, this clonotype turned up many times. The chain couples TRBV30 to TRBJ1-2; no clear D gene. The CDR3 consists of 15 residues. V gave up 0 bases and J gave up 5 bases, with 16 bases separating them. Germline-derived CDR1 and CDR2 are GTSNPN and SVGIG (reference sequence). In DNA form, the CDR3 reads TGTGCCTGGAGTGTACGATCCAGGACCAAATATGGCTACACCTTC. Translating gives CAWSVRSRTKYGYTF.

At least ten counts were recorded for this clonotype. CDR3 residues: CASSLGSRQETQYF. The CDR3, as DNA: TGTGCCAGCAGCTTAGGTAGCAGACAAGAGACCCAGTACTTC. The chain uses TRBV7-2 and TRBJ2-5; the D is unclear. Germline assignment: CDR1 SGHTA and CDR2 FQGNSA. V shed 1 base and J shed 2 bases, with 8 bases lying between them. This CDR3 is built from 14 residues.

The sample holds many counts of this clonotype. This chain links TRBV19 with TRBJ2-5; 9 bases are shared with TRBD1. Trimming at V came to 5 bases and at J to 5 bases, leaving 15 bases not matched to a gene. Per the germline V gene, CDR1 is LNHDA and CDR2 is SQIVND (reference sequence). The length of the CDR3 is 17 residues. The CDR3 is CASSDPGTGKMVETQYF. DNA for the CDR3: TGTGCCAGTAGTGACCCGGGGACAGGGAAGATGGTTGAGACCCAGTACTTC.

The V call is TRBV6-1, the J call TRBJ1-2; 7 nucleotides line up with TRBD1. The CDR3 runs to 13 residues. The germline V gene has CDR1 MNHNS and CDR2 SASEGT. The J segment lost 7 bases and the V segment lost 6 bases, leaving 8 bases of the junction unmatched. The DNA of the CDR3 is TGTGCCAGCAGCCCAGACAGGGTCCGTGGCTACACCTTC. Residues: CASSPDRVRGYTF.